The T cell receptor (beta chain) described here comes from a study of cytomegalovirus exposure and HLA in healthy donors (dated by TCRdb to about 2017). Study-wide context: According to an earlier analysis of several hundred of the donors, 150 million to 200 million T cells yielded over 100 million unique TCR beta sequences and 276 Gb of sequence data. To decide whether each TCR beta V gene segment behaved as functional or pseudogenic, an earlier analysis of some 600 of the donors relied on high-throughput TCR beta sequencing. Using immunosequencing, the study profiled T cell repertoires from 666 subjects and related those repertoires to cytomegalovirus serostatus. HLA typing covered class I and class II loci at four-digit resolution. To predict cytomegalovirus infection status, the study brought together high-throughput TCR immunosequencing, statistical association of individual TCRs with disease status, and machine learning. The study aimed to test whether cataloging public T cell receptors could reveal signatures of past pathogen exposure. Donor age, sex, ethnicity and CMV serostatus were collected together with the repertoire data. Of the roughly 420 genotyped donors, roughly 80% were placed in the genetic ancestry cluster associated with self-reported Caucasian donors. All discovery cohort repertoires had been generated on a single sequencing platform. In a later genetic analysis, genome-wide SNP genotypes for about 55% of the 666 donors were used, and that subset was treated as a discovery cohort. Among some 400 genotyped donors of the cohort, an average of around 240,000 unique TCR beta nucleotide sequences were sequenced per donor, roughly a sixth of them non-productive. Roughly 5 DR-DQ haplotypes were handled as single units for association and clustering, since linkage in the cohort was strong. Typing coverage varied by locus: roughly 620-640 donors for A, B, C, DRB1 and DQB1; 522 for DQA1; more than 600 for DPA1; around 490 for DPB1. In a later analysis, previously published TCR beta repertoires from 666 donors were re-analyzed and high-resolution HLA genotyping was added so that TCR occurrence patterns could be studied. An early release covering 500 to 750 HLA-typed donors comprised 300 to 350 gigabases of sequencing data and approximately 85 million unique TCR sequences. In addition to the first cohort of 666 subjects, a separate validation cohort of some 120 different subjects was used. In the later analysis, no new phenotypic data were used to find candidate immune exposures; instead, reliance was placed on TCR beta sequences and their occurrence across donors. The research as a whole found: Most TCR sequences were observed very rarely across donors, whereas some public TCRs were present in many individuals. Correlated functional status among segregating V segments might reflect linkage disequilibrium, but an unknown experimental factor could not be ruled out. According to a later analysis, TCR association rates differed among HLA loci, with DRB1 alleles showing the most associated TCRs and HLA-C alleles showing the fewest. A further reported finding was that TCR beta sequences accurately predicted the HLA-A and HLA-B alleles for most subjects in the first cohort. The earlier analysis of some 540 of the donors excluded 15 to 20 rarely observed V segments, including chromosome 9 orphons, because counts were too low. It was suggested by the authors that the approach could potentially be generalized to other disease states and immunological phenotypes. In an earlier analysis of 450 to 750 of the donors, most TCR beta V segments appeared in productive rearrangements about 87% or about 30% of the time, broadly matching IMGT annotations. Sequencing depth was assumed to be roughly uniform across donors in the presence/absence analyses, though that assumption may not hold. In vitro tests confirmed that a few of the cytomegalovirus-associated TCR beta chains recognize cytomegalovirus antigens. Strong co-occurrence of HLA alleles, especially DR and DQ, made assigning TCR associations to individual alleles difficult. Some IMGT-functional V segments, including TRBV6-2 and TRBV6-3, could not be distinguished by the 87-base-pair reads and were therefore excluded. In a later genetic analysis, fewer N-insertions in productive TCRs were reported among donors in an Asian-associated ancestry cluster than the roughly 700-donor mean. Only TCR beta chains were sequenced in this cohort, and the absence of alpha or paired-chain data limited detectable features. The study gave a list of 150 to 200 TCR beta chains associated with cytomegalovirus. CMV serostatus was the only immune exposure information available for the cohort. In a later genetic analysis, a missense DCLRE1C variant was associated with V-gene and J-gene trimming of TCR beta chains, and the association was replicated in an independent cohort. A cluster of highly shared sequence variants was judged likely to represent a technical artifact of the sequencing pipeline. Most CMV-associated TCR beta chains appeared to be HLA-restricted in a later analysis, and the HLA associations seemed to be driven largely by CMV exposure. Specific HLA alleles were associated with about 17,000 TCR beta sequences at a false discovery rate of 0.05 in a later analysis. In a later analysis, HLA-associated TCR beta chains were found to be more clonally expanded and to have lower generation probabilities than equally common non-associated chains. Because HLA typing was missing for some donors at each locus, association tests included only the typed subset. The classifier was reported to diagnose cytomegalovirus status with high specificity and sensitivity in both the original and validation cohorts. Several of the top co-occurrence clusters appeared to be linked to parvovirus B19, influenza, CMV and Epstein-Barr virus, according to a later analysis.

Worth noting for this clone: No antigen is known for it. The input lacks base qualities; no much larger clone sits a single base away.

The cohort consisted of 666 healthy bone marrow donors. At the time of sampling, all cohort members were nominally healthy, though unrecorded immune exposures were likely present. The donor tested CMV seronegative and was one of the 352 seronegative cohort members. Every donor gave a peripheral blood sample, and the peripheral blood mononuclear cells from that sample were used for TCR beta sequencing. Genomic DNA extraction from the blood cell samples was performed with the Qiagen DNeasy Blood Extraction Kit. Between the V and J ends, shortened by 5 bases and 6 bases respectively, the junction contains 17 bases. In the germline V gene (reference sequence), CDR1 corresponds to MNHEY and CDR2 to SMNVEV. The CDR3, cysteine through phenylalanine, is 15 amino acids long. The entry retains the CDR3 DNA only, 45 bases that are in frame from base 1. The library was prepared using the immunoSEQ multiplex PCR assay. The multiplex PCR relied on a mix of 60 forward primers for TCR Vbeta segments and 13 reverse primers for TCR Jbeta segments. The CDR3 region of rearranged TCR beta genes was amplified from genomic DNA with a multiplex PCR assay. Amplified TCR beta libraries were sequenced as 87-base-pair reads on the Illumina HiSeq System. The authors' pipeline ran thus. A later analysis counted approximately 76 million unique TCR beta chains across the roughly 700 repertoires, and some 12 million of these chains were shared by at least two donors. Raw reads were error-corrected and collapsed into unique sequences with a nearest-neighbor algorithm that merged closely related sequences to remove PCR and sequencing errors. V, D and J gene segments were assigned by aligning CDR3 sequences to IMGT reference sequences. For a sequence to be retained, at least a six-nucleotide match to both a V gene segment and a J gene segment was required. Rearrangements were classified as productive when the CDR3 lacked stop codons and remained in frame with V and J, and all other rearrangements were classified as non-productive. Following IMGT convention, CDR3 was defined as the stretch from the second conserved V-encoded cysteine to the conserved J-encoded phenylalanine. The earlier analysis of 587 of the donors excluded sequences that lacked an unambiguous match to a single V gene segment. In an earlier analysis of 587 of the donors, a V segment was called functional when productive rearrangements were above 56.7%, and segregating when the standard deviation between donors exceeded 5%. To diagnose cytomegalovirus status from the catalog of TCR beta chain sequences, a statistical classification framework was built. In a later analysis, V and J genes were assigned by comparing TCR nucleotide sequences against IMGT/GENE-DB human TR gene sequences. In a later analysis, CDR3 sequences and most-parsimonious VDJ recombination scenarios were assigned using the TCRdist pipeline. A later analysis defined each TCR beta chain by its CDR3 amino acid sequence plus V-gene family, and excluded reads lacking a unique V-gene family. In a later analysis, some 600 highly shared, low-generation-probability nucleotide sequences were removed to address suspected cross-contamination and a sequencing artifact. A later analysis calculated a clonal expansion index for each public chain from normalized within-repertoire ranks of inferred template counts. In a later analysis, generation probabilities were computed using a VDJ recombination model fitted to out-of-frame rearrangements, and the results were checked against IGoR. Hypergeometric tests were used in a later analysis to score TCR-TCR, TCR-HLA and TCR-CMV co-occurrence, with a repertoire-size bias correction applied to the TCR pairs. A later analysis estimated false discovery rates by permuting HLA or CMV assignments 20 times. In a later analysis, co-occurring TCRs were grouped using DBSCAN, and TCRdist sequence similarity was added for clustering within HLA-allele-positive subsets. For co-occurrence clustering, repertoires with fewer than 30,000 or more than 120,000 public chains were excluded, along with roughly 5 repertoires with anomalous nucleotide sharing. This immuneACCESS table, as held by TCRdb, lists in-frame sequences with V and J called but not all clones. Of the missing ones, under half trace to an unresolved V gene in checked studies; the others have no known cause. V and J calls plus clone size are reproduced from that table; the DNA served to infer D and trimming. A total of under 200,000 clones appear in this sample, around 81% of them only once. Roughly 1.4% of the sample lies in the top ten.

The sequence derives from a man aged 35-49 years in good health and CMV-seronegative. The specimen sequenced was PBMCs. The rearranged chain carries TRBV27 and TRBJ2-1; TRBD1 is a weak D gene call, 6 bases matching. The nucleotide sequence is TGTGCCAGCAGTCCCACAGGGCCAGTGGTCAATGAGCAGTTCTTC. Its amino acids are CASSPTGPVVNEQFF.